These 13 T cell receptor beta chains were sequenced from one sample in a study of blood T cell repertoires in COVID-19. Profiled with immunoSEQ multiplex PCR; TCRdb holds only in-frame clones, not every one. There are 65,000 to 100,000 clones in the sample; roughly 80% occur only once, and about 12% lies in the top ten. What was sequenced was peripheral blood. The receptors come from a human donor in a cohort sampled during active COVID-19.

The CDR3 is CASSLDRDSYNEQFF. In DNA form, the CDR3 reads TGTGCCAGCAGCTTGGACAGGGACTCCTACAATGAGCAGTTCTTC. The chain has TRBV7-7 and TRBJ2-1; 8 positions match TRBD1. The CDR3 loop spans 15 amino acids. V lost 3 bases to trimming and J lost 0 bases; unmatched junction nucleotides: 1. Germline CDR1 SSHAT, CDR2 FNYEAQ (reference sequence). The full variable domain, its missing parts supplied by reference TRBV7-7 and TRBJ2-1, is GAGVSQSPRYKVTKRGQDVTLRCDPISSHATLYWYQQALGQGPEFLTYFNYEAQPDKSGLPSDRFSAERPEGSISTLTIQRTEQRDSAMYRCASSLDRDSYNEQFFGPGTRLTVL.

The chain carries TRBV5-7 and TRBJ1-1, with a weak D call TRBD1 (5 bases). TRBV5-7 is an ORF; its function is uncertain. This CDR3 region has 17 residues. Between the trimmed V and J ends, which lost 9 bases and 1 base, there was a span of 25 bases. As DNA, the CDR3 is TGTGCCATTCTTAGGGTCGGAGGCGGGGGTGCGAACACTGAAGCTTTCTTT. Protein product: CAILRVGGGGANTEAFF.

The chain joins TRBV7-8 to TRBJ2-2; 15 bases map to TRBD2. The CDR3 totals 19 residues. Germline-derived CDR1 and CDR2 are SGHVS and FQNEAQ. Trimming cost V 2 bases and J 1 base; bases outside gene matches: 5. The CDR3 DNA follows: TGTGCCAGCAGCTTATTGGGACTAGCGGGGGGCGGGAACACCGGGGAGCTGTTTTTT. It yields the protein CASSLLGLAGGGNTGELFF. Variable domain in full (rest from reference TRBV7-8 and TRBJ2-2): GAGVSQSPRYKVAKRGQDVALRCDPISGHVSLFWYQQALGQGPEFLTYFQNEAQLDKSGLPSDRFFAERPEGSVSTLKIQRTQQEDSAVYLCASSLLGLAGGGNTGELFFGEGSRLTVL.

The rearrangement uses TRBV7-9 and TRBJ2-1, with TRBD2 matching over 10 bases. Germline CDR1 is SEHNR and CDR2 is FQNEAQ (reference sequence). V lost 1 base, J lost 5 bases, and 11 bases stayed unmatched. The CDR3 is 18 amino acids. The CDR3 loop is CASSLDSTQRGGHNEQFF. CDR3 nucleotide sequence: TGTGCCAGCAGCTTAGATTCCACTCAGCGGGGGGGCCACAATGAGCAGTTCTTC.

In this sample, this clone turned up a few times. J is TRBJ1-5 and V is TRBV6-5; TRBD1 matches 7 bases. The CDR3 is made up of 15 amino acids. The V segment lost 5 bases and the J segment 7 bases; nucleotides outside the gene matches: 11. CDR1 MNHEY and CDR2 SVGAGI come from the germline V gene. CDR3 coding DNA: TGTGCCAGCAGTACCGTGACAGGGAGAGGGCAGCCCCAGCATTTT. As protein: CASSTVTGRGQPQHF.

This chain links TRBV5-1 with TRBJ2-1, with a possible D match to TRBD1 (6 bases). Germline V gives CDR1 SGHRS, CDR2 YFSETQ. The germline V and J ends were trimmed by 4 bases and 8 bases, with 16 bases remaining between them. This CDR3 has 14 amino acids. CDR3 DNA: TGCGCCAGCAGCCTGTACAGGGTCAGGGATGAGCAGTTCTTC. This translates into CASSLYRVRDEQFF.

For the CDR3, the DNA is TGTGCCAGCAGTCAGACAGATTTCTACGAGCAGTACTTC. Its protein is CASSQTDFYEQYF. The V and J genes are TRBV6-5 and TRBJ2-7, with D tentatively TRBD1 (5 bases). CDR1 MNHEY and CDR2 SVGAGI come from the germline V gene. V lost 5 bases, J lost 3 bases, and 11 bases lay in between. This CDR3 region has 13 residues.

The rearrangement links TRBV7-6 to TRBJ2-6, with a weak D call TRBD1 (6 bases). The CDR3 has 18 amino acids. The germline CDR1 and CDR2 sequences are SGHVS and FNYEAQ. Trimming left V 5 bases short and J 0 bases short, with 17 bases between. The CDR3 region is CASSRRGSSGSGANVLTF. CDR3 coding DNA: TGTGCCAGCAGCCGCAGGGGTTCTTCGGGCTCTGGGGCCAACGTCCTGACTTTC.

The V gene is TRBV3-1 (or the pseudogene TRBV3-2), the J gene TRBJ2-5; 9 bases map to TRBD1. The CDR3 is 17 residues long. V shed 1 base, J shed 4 bases, and the junction held 10 bases outside the gene matches. The germline V gene encodes CDR1 LGHDT and CDR2 YNNKEL (reference sequence). The DNA of the CDR3 is TGTGCCAGCAGCCAAGGGAAGGGACAGGGTCTGATAGAGACCCAGTACTTC. It encodes CASSQGKGQGLIETQYF.

This chain uses TRBV4-1 with TRBJ1-2, with 8 bases lining up with TRBD1. V lost 5 bases and J lost 8; bases outside the gene matches: 10. Germline CDR1 and CDR2: MGHRA and YSYEKL. CDR3 size: 14 residues. CDR3 amino acids: CASSTQDRGYGYTF. The CDR3 coding sequence is TGCGCCAGCAGCACCCAAGACAGGGGTTACGGCTACACCTTC.

This clone was seen only a few times. This sequence joins TRBV6-2 or TRBV6-3 and TRBJ2-7; 8 nucleotides line up with TRBD1. V shed 5 bases, J shed 3 bases, and the junction held 9 bases outside the gene matches. Germline CDR1 is MNHEY and CDR2 is SVGEGT. This CDR3 spans 15 amino acids. The CDR3 coding sequence is TGTGCCAGCAGTCGTTCTCCGGACAGGGTCTACGAGCAGTACTTC. This translates into CASSRSPDRVYEQYF.

This rearrangement joins TRBV19 to TRBJ2-3; 8 bases map to TRBD1. Germline-derived CDR1 and CDR2 are LNHDA and SQIVND (reference sequence). J was trimmed by 1 base and V by 7 bases; bases with no gene match: 4. CDR3 length equals 14 residues. CDR3 loop: CASTVDRGTDTQYF. Here the CDR3 DNA reads TGTGCCAGTACTGTGGACAGGGGCACAGATACGCAGTATTTT.

This clone was picked up a small number of times. The chain recombines TRBV30 with TRBJ2-7, with TRBD1 matching 9 bases. With V trimmed by 3 bases and J by 3 bases, 3 bases remained unmatched. The germline CDR1 and CDR2 sequences are GTSNPN and SVGIG (reference sequence). The CDR3 is 13 amino acids. In nucleotides, the CDR3 is TGTGCCTGGAGAGGACAGGGGTACTACGAGCAGTACTTC. Protein product: CAWRGQGYYEQYF.